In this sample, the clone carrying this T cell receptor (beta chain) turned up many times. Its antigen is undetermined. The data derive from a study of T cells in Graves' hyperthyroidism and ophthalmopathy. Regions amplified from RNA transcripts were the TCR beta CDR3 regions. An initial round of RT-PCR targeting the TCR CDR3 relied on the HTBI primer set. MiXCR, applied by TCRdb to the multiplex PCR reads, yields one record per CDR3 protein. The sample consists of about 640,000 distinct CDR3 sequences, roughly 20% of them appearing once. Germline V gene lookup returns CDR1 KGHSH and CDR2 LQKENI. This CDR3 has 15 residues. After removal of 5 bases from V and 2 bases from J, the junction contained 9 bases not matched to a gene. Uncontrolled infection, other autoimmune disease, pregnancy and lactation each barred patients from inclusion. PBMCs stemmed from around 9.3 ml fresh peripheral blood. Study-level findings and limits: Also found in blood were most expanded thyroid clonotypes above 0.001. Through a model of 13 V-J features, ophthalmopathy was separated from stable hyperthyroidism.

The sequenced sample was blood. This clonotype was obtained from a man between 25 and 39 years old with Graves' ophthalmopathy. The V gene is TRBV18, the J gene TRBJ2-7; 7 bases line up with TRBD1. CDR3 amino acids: CASSDRQGTAYEQYF. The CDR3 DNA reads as TGTGCCAGCTCAGACAGACAGGGTACGGCCTACGAGCAGTACTTC.